This T cell receptor beta chain is from a study of T cell responses to AZD1222 COVID-19 vaccine. Per the germline V gene, CDR1 is KGHSY and CDR2 is FQNENV. V was trimmed by 4 bases and J by 1 base, leaving 10 bases between them. The CDR3 consists of 14 residues. The study's findings and limits: Repertoires were obtained solely post-peak T cell response. Seropositive status at baseline applied to only a handful of AZD1222 recipients. Mapped onto spike, vaccine-associated CD4 TCRs spanned it and were dominant at 160-218 and 743-854.

TCRdb's table, derived via immunoSEQ multiplex PCR, lists solely in-frame clones and lacks some. The sample lists over 95,000 clones, 70% to 90% occurring once. Turning to this clone: Its target is unknown.

The chain employs TRBV16 and TRBJ2-5, with D unclear. This clonotype originated in an adult in good health. Sample: peripheral blood, taken on day 0 of AZD1222 vaccination. The CDR3 DNA reads TGTGCCAGCAGCCCCCCTCTCTCCCAAGAGACCCAGTACTTC. It translates to CASSPPLSQETQYF.